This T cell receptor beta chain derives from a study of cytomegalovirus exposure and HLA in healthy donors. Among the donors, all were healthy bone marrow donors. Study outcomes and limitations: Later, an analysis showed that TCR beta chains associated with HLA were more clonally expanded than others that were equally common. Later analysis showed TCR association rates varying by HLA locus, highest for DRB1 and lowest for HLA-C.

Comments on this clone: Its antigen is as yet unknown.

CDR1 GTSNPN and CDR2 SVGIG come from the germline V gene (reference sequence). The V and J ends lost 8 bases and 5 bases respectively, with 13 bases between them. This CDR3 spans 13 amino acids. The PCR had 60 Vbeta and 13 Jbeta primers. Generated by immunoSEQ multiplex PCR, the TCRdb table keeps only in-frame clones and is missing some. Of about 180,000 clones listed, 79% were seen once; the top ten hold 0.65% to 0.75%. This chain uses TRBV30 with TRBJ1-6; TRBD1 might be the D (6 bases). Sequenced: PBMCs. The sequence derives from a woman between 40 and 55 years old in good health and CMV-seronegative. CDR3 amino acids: CARGQTNNSPLHF. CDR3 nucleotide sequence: TGTGCCAGAGGACAGACTAATAATTCACCCCTCCACTTT.